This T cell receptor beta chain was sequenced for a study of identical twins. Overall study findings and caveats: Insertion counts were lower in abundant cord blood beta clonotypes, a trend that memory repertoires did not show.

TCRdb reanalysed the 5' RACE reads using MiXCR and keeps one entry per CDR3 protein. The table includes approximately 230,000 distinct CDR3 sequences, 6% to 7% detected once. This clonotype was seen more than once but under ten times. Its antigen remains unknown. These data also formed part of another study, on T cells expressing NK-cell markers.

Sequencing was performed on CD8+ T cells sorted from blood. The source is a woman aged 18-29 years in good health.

The CDR3 reads CASSKPSLAGGVEQYF. The CDR3 DNA follows: TGTGCCAGCAGCAAACCCTCCCTAGCGGGGGGGGTCGAGCAGTACTTC. The rearrangement joins TRBV21-1 to TRBJ2-7; the D call of TRBD2 is as the table states it, not checked on the DNA. TRBV21-1 is noted as a pseudogene. This CDR3 comprises 16 residues.